These 14 T cell receptor beta chains came from one sample sequenced in a study of early T cells in non-severe SARS-CoV-2 infection. MiXCR was run by TCRdb on the 5' RACE reads, yielding one entry per CDR3 protein. Of 30,000 to 35,000 distinct CDR3 sequences in the sample, roughly 5.1% were seen once. The sequenced sample consisted of whole blood. These receptors originate from an adult who was a healthcare worker with PCR-confirmed SARS-CoV-2 infection or an uninfected control (not recorded which).

This clonotype was recorded many times. J is TRBJ2-3 and V is TRBV6-4; 8 bases align to TRBD2. The CDR3 covers 15 residues. J lost 0 bases, V lost 2 bases, and 1 base had no gene match. Germline assignment: CDR1 MRHNA and CDR2 SNTAGT. The CDR3 region has the DNA TGTGCCAGCAGTGACGGGACTAGTAGCACAGATACGCAGTATTTT. Its translation is CASSDGTSSTDTQYF.

This clonotype occurred many times. V gene TRBV7-6 combines with J gene TRBJ2-1; D remains unclear. CDR1 and CDR2 (germline): SGHVS, FNYEAQ. The CDR3 covers 15 residues. V lost 2 bases to trimming and J lost 0 bases, with 8 bases between them. CDR3 protein: CASSLSQGSYNEQFF. The CDR3 coding sequence is TGTGCCAGCAGCTTAAGCCAAGGCTCCTACAATGAGCAGTTCTTC.

This clonotype was found many times. The chain couples TRBV15 to TRBJ2-7; 10 nucleotides line up with TRBD1. V was pared by 3 bases and J by 6 bases, with 5 bases of the junction left unmatched. From germline, CDR1 is LNHNV and CDR2 YYDKDF (reference sequence). This CDR3 spans 14 amino acids. CDR3 sequence: CATSSLRTGGEQYF. DNA for the CDR3: TGTGCCACCAGCAGCCTACGGACAGGGGGCGAGCAGTACTTC.

There are many counts of this clonotype. This chain uses TRBV9 with TRBJ1-6, with 10 bases lining up with TRBD1. The V gene's germline CDR1 is SGDLS and CDR2 YYNGEE. The ends lost 0 bases at V and 10 bases at J; junction bases unmatched: 7. The CDR3 has 16 residues. The CDR3 spells CASSVEPLGQGSPLHF. The CDR3 DNA reads TGTGCCAGCAGCGTAGAGCCCCTGGGACAGGGGTCACCCCTCCACTTT.

In its sample, this clonotype was seen a few times. The rearrangement uses TRBV16 and TRBJ1-3; D call uncertain. Germline V gene data show CDR1 as KGHSY and CDR2 as FQNENV. V shed 2 bases and J shed 1 base, with 9 bases lying between them. The CDR3 runs 15 residues. CDR3 DNA: TGTGCCAGCAGCCAAGCCGGCCGATCTGGAAACACCATATATTTT. Its protein is CASSQAGRSGNTIYF.

V usage is TRBV18 and J usage is TRBJ1-5; 8 nucleotides match TRBD1. Germline CDR1 reads KGHSH; CDR2 reads LQKENI. Unmatched junction bases numbered 8, after V lost 2 bases and J lost 8 bases. The CDR3 covers 15 residues. CDR3 DNA: TGTGCCAGCTCACCAGGGGCAGGGGGCCTAGAGCCCCAGCATTTT. This gives the protein CASSPGAGGLEPQHF.

This clonotype was detected ten times or more. The chain has TRBV6-5 and TRBJ2-7; D is uncertain. The CDR3 runs to 15 residues. The V gene's germline CDR1 is MNHEY and CDR2 SVGAGI. V lost 3 bases and J lost 0, with 12 bases in between. CDR3 region: CASSYDRGSSYEQYF. CDR3 DNA sequence: TGTGCCAGCAGTTATGACCGCGGAAGCTCCTACGAGCAGTACTTC.

Many counts were recorded for this clonotype. V usage is TRBV3-1 and J usage is TRBJ2-7, with TRBD1 identical over 7 bases. Germline loops: CDR1 LGHDT, CDR2 YNNKEL (reference sequence). The CDR3 covers 15 residues. With 5 bases clipped from V and 3 bases from J, the junction kept 10 bases outside the gene matches. Here the CDR3 reads CASSSRDSEFYEQYF. CDR3 bases: TGTGCCAGCAGCTCACGGGACAGCGAATTCTACGAGCAGTACTTC.

The chain couples TRBV12-3 or TRBV12-4 to TRBJ2-4; a weak D match, TRBD1 (5 bases). The CDR3 extends over 14 amino acids. V lost 2 bases to trimming and J lost 5 bases, with 10 bases between them. This CDR3 reads CASSLRSGQNIQYF. CDR3 nucleotides: TGTGCCAGCAGTTTACGGTCAGGGCAAAACATTCAGTACTTC.

This clonotype was observed a few times. This chain links TRBV28 with TRBJ2-2, with TRBD2 identical over 12 bases. Germline V gives CDR1 MDHEN, CDR2 SYDVKM. After removal of 4 bases from V and 7 bases from J, the junction contained 7 bases not matched to a gene. The CDR3 is 16 residues long. CDR3 in DNA: TGTGCCAGCAGTTCCCCTAGCGGGGGGGTCGGCGGGGAGCTGTTTTTT. Residues: CASSSPSGGVGGELFF.

For this clonotype: With a much larger clone just one base away, this may be a read error. The chain couples TRBV27 to TRBJ2-7; D remains ambiguous. The CDR3 spans 14 residues. Trimming removed 5 bases from V and 2 bases from J, with 13 bases in between. Germline V gene data show CDR1 as MNHEY and CDR2 as SMNVEV (reference sequence). The CDR3 sequence: CASSPLRATYEQYF. For the CDR3, the DNA is TGTGCCAGCAGTCCTCTCCGGGCTACCTACGAGCAGTACTTC.

This clonotype has a handful of counts. The CDR3 DNA is TGTGCCAGCAGCCAAGGGAGTGGGAGGGCCTCCGGGGAGTACTTC. This gives the protein CASSQGSGRASGEYF. The chain is built from TRBV4-2 and TRBJ2-7, with 7 bases that match TRBD2. The CDR3 runs to 15 residues. CDR1 is LGHNA and CDR2 is YNFKEQ in the germline V gene. V trimming: 1 base; J trimming: 11 bases; junction bases outside the gene matches: 14.

The chain links TRBV4-2 to TRBJ1-1; 10 bases match TRBD1. Germline lookup yields CDR1 LGHNA and CDR2 YNFKEQ. The V and J ends lost 1 base and 5 bases, in that order; junction bases with no gene match: 4. The CDR3 spans 15 residues. The CDR3 DNA reads TGTGCCAGCAGCCAAGCCCGGACAGGGGGAACTGAAGCTTTCTTT. Translated: CASSQARTGGTEAFF.

This clonotype was seen many times. Sequence at one end of the junction differs from germline and may be a read error. The chain recombines TRBV27 with TRBJ1-2; D uncertain. The CDR3 runs 11 residues. CDR1 is MNHEY and CDR2 is SMNVEV in the germline V gene (reference sequence). The CDR3 sequence is CATMGDYGYTF. In nucleotides, the CDR3 is TGTGCCACTATGGGTGACTACGGCTACACCTTC.